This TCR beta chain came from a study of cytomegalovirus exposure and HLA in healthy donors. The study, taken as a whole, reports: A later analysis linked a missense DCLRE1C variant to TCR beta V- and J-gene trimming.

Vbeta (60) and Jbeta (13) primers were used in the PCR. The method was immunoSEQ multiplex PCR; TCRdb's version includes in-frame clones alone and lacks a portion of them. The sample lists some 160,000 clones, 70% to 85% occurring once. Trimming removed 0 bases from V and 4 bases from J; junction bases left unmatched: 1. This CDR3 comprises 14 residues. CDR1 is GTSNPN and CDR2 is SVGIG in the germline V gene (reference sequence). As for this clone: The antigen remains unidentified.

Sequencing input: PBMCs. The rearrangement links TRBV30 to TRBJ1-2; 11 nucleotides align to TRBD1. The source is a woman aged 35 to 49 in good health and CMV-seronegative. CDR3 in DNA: TGTGCCTGGAGTGTAGGGACAGGGGGCTATGGCTACACCTTC. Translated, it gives CAWSVGTGGYGYTF. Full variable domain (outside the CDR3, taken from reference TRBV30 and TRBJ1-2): SQTIHQWPATLVQPVGSPLSLECTVEGTSNPNLYWYRQAAGRGLQLLFYSVGIGQISSEVPQNLSASRPQDRQFILSSKKLLLSDSGFYLCAWSVGTGGYGYTFGSGTRLTVV.